The 30 T cell receptor beta chains given below trace back to one sample, sequenced in a study of T-cell memory formation after mild COVID-19. One entry per CDR3 protein results from TCRdb running MiXCR on the 5' RACE reads. The sample contains some 250,000 distinct CDR3 sequences, about a sixth of which appear only once. The source material was PBMCs or a T cell subset sorted from them (not recorded which). The receptors stem from a man aged 18 to 29 who had mild COVID-19 (a few samples of this study predate the infection). Cell type and time point are not known.

The chain carries TRBV28 and TRBJ1-2; D gene uncertain. CDR1 and CDR2 (germline): MDHEN, SYDVKM. With 10 bases removed from V and 0 bases from J, the gap between germline ends came to 9 bases. The CDR3 has 12 residues. CDR3 protein: CATTTTNYGYTF. CDR3 nucleotide sequence: TGTGCCACCACGACAACTAACTATGGCTACACCTTC.

This clonotype appeared many times. The J gene is TRBJ1-1, the V gene TRBV7-9, with D unresolved. CDR3 length: 12 residues. Germline CDR1 reads SEHNR; CDR2 reads FQNEAQ (reference sequence). V was pared by 1 base and J by 5 bases, with 5 bases between. The DNA for the CDR3 is TGTGCCAGCAGCTTAGGCCGGACTGAAGCTTTCTTT. Its protein is CASSLGRTEAFF.

The CDR3 DNA sequence: TGTGCCAGCAGCCTCGCGCTCGGGCCTAGCGGGGAGAATACGCAGTATTTT. This gives the protein CASSLALGPSGENTQYF. The chain employs TRBV9 and TRBJ2-3; TRBD2 agrees at 9 bases. The CDR3 length is 17 residues. Trimming at V came to 4 bases and at J to 7 bases, leaving 16 bases not matched to a gene. The germline CDR1 and CDR2 sequences are SGDLS and YYNGEE.

In this sample, this clonotype turned up a few times. This chain uses TRBV5-8 with TRBJ2-4; D is undetermined. Trimming took off 2 bases at V and 8 bases at J, with 14 bases between the two ends. The CDR3 is 14 amino acids. From germline, CDR1 is SGHTS and CDR2 YDEGEE. This CDR3 reads CASSLLGIGDIQYF. The CDR3 nucleotides are TGTGCCAGCAGCTTATTAGGGATTGGAGACATTCAGTACTTC.

In its sample, this clonotype was seen a few times. The J gene is TRBJ2-4, the V gene TRBV9; D call uncertain. CDR1 is SGDLS, CDR2 YYNGEE, per germline. Trimming stripped 2 bases from V and 1 base from J, with 10 bases between. This CDR3 contains 15 residues. The CDR3 sequence is CASSVGSSAKNIQYF. The CDR3 nucleotides read TGTGCCAGCAGCGTCGGTAGTTCGGCCAAAAACATTCAGTACTTC.

The J gene is TRBJ1-5, the V gene TRBV4-1; D is unresolved. The CDR3 loop spans 15 amino acids. Looked up from germline, CDR1 is MGHRA and CDR2 is YSYEKL. Trimming left V 4 bases short and J 1 base short, with 11 bases between. The CDR3 spells CASSPRHISNQPQHF. For the CDR3, the DNA is TGCGCCAGCAGCCCCCGACATATCAGCAATCAGCCCCAGCATTTT.

The rearrangement joins TRBV7-2 to TRBJ1-4, with TRBD1 identical over 8 bases. Germline V lookup: CDR1 SGHTA, CDR2 FQGNSA. The CDR3 has 16 residues. V lost 1 base, J lost 8 bases, and 9 bases stayed unmatched. CDR3 loop: CASSLVGQGAQEKLFF. The CDR3 nucleotides read TGTGCCAGCAGCTTAGTAGGTCAGGGGGCGCAAGAAAAACTGTTTTTT.

The rearrangement joins TRBV20-1 to TRBJ2-3, with D hard to call. The germline gives CDR1 DFQATT, CDR2 SNEGSKA (reference sequence). V was pared by 3 bases and J by 6 bases, with 13 bases between. This CDR3 has 13 residues. The CDR3 sequence is CSASAPVRDTQYF. Here the CDR3 DNA reads TGCAGTGCTAGCGCTCCGGTGAGGGATACGCAGTATTTT.

This clonotype was detected many times. The chain couples TRBV12-3 or TRBV12-4 to TRBJ2-1; TRBD2 might be the D (7 bases). V gave up 7 bases and J gave up 7 bases, with 20 bases separating them. This CDR3 spans 15 amino acids. The CDR3 DNA is TGTGCCAGCATCCACCTCCTAGGGGGGGAGAATGAGCAGTTCTTC. It translates to CASIHLLGGENEQFF.

The chain uses TRBV7-2 and TRBJ2-3, with D perhaps matching TRBD1 or TRBD2 (5 bases each). Trimming removed 6 bases from V and 1 base from J, with 8 bases in between. This CDR3 is 13 amino acids long. The germline V gene has CDR1 SGHTA and CDR2 FQGNSA. In DNA form, the CDR3 reads TGTGCCAGCAGGGGGGTGGGCACAGATACGCAGTATTTT. Its protein product is CASRGVGTDTQYF.

This clonotype appeared a few times. The chain employs TRBV7-6 and TRBJ2-3, with D possibly TRBD1 on 5 matching bases. Germline lookup yields CDR1 SGHVS and CDR2 FNYEAQ. Trimming pared 0 bases from V and 1 base from J, leaving 8 bases between. The CDR3 is 15 amino acids. CDR3 loop: CASSLAPRGTDTQYF. CDR3 in DNA: TGTGCCAGCAGCTTAGCCCCCAGGGGCACAGATACGCAGTATTTT.

The chain uses TRBV29-1 and TRBJ1-3, with D tentatively TRBD1 (5 bases). Germline V gene data show CDR1 as SQVTM and CDR2 as ANQGSEA. The CDR3 is 15 amino acids. V dropped 7 bases and J dropped 0 bases, with 16 bases sitting between them. The CDR3 loop is CSAHVRRASGNTIYF. The DNA for the CDR3 is TGCAGCGCCCACGTCCGCAGGGCCTCTGGAAACACCATATATTTT.

This clonotype was picked up a small number of times. The chain recombines TRBV4-3 with TRBJ2-3; 10 bases agree with TRBD2. The junction had 15 bases not matched to a gene; V was cut back by 4 bases and J by 2 bases. This CDR3 comprises 19 residues. The germline gives CDR1 LGHNA, CDR2 YSLEER. Here the CDR3 reads CASSRGIGLAGDLTDTQYF. CDR3 nucleotide sequence: TGCGCCAGCAGCCGAGGGATTGGGCTAGCGGGGGATCTCACAGATACGCAGTATTTT.

This clonotype was seen a handful of times. The chain employs TRBV7-2 and TRBJ2-5; no reliable D call. V was cut by 2 bases and J by 5 bases, with 6 bases left in between. Germline lookup yields CDR1 SGHTA and CDR2 FQGNSA. The length of the CDR3 is 12 residues. The CDR3 is CASSLLDETQYF. CDR3 DNA sequence: TGTGCCAGCAGCTTACTAGACGAGACCCAGTACTTC.

This clonotype has just a few counts. The rearrangement links TRBV20-1 to TRBJ2-1; D possibly matches TRBD1 or TRBD2 (5 bases each). CDR1 is DFQATT, CDR2 SNEGSKA, per germline (reference sequence). The CDR3 is made up of 15 amino acids. V lost 0 bases and J 4 bases, leaving 13 bases between the germline ends. CDR3 bases: TGCAGTGCTAGAGACCTCTCGGGGCCATACAATGAGCAGTTCTTC. Its translation: CSARDLSGPYNEQFF.

V usage is TRBV3-1 and J usage is TRBJ2-7, with D hard to call. The V end was cut by 4 bases, the J end by 5 bases, with 6 bases between. CDR3 length equals 11 residues. Germline values: CDR1 LGHDT, CDR2 YNNKEL (reference sequence). CDR3 DNA sequence: TGTGCCAGCAGCCGAGAGCACGAGCAGTACTTC. This codes for CASSREHEQYF.

This clonotype turned up a few times. The chain has TRBV5-1 and TRBJ1-4; D gene ambiguous. CDR1 is SGHRS and CDR2 is YFSETQ in the germline V gene. V shed 0 bases and J shed 4 bases, with 7 bases lying between them. The CDR3 runs 14 residues. CDR3 nucleotide sequence: TGCGCCAGCAGCTTGGCGGACGGTAATGAAAAACTGTTTTTT. Protein: CASSLADGNEKLFF. Supplemented by reference TRBV5-1 and TRBJ1-4, the full variable domain reads KAGVTQTPRYLIKTRGQQVTLSCSPISGHRSVSWYQQTPGQGLQFLFEYFSETQRNKGNFPGRFSGRQFSNSRSEMNVSTLELGDSALYLCASSLADGNEKLFFGSGTQLSVL.

This chain joins TRBV10-2 and TRBJ2-5, with a possible D match to TRBD2 (5 bases). Trimming shortened V by 6 bases and J by 2 bases, and 7 bases separated the two germline ends. The CDR3 has 12 residues. Germline V CDR1 and CDR2: WSHSY, SAAADI. CDR3 sequence: CASSREQETQYF. The CDR3, as DNA: TGCGCCAGCAGCCGGGAACAAGAGACCCAGTACTTC.

This clonotype was recorded many times. This sequence joins TRBV4-3 and TRBJ2-5; 9 bases are shared with TRBD1. CDR1 and CDR2 (germline): LGHNA, YSLEER. With V trimmed by 3 bases and J by 3 bases, 5 bases remained unmatched. CDR3 length equals 15 residues. In nucleotides, the CDR3 is TGCGCCAGCAGCCATAGGGACAGGGAAGAAGAGACCCAGTACTTC. Its protein is CASSHRDREEETQYF.

This clonotype was counted only a few times. V gene TRBV7-9 combines with J gene TRBJ2-2; 8 bases line up with TRBD2. The V gene end was trimmed by 5 bases and the J gene end by 6 bases; junction bases not matched to a gene: 14. This CDR3 has 17 amino acids. The germline gives CDR1 SEHNR, CDR2 FQNEAQ (reference sequence). CDR3 sequence: CASSPTTGTSSAGELFF. Here the CDR3 DNA reads TGTGCCAGCAGCCCAACCACCGGGACTAGTTCCGCCGGGGAGCTGTTTTTT.

This clonotype was recorded a few times. The gene calls are TRBV18 and TRBJ1-2; no clear D gene. The CDR3 loop spans 13 amino acids. Trimming took 2 bases from V and 7 from J, leaving 11 bases between them. Germline loops: CDR1 KGHSH, CDR2 LQKENI. The CDR3 bases are TGTGCCAGCTCACCATCTGGGGTCGGTGGCTACACCTTC. It specifies CASSPSGVGGYTF.

The chain uses TRBV7-2 and TRBJ1-2; 10 bases map to TRBD1. V was pared by 2 bases and J by 3 bases, with 3 bases of the junction left unmatched. Germline assignment: CDR1 SGHTA and CDR2 FQGNSA. This CDR3 is 15 amino acids long. CDR3 bases: TGTGCCAGCAGCTTATCGGGACAGGGGTACTATGGCTACACCTTC. This encodes CASSLSGQGYYGYTF.

V gene TRBV20-1 combines with J gene TRBJ2-2; 10 positions agree with TRBD2. With 2 bases clipped from V and 3 bases from J, the junction kept 6 bases outside the gene matches. Germline V gives CDR1 DFQATT, CDR2 SNEGSKA (reference sequence). The CDR3 runs 16 residues. The DNA for the CDR3 is TGCAGTGCTAGAAGAGTCGGACTAGCGGACACCGGGGAGCTGTTTTTT. Amino acids: CSARRVGLADTGELFF.

This chain joins TRBV6-1 and TRBJ1-2, with a possible D match to TRBD1 (6 bases). Trimming removed 4 bases at V and 4 bases at J, with 16 bases between. The CDR3 length is 15 residues. In germline, CDR1 is MNHNS, CDR2 SASEGT. CDR3 region: CASSGARRTVYGYTF. The CDR3 bases are TGTGCCAGCAGTGGGGCCCGTCGGACAGTCTATGGCTACACCTTC.

This CDR3 reads CASTPWKGNTEAFF. CDR3 DNA: TGTGCCAGCACCCCCTGGAAGGGGAACACTGAAGCTTTCTTT. The J gene is TRBJ1-1, the V gene TRBV7-2, with no clear D. The CDR3 extends over 14 amino acids. From germline, CDR1 is SGHTA and CDR2 FQGNSA. The V end was cut by 7 bases, the J end by 1 base, with 13 bases between.

The chain carries TRBV7-9 and TRBJ2-7; TRBD2 agrees at 10 bases. The germline V gene encodes CDR1 SEHNR and CDR2 FQNEAQ (reference sequence). Trimming at V came to 0 bases and at J to 6 bases, leaving 11 bases not matched to a gene. This CDR3 is 17 amino acids long. The chain's CDR3 is CASSLAGTSGARGEQYF. The DNA for the CDR3 is TGTGCCAGCAGCTTAGCCGGAACTAGCGGGGCAAGGGGCGAGCAGTACTTC.

The chain recombines TRBV6-2 or TRBV6-3 with TRBJ1-2; D is unresolved. Trimming removed 0 bases from V and 7 bases from J, with 12 bases in between. The CDR3 is made up of 14 amino acids. Germline V gene data show CDR1 as MNHEY and CDR2 as SVGEGT. The CDR3 DNA sequence: TGTGCCAGCAGTTACTCGAGCGGTCTGGGTGGCTACACCTTC. It specifies CASSYSSGLGGYTF.

V gene TRBV7-2 combines with J gene TRBJ2-3, with 10 bases lining up with TRBD2. CDR1 is SGHTA and CDR2 is FQGNSA in the germline V gene. This CDR3 is 16 amino acids long. V trimming: 1 base; J trimming: 6 bases; junction bases outside the gene matches: 7. DNA of the CDR3: TGTGCCAGCAGCTTAGAGCCTAGCGGGGGTTACGATACGCAGTATTTT. Residues: CASSLEPSGGYDTQYF.

This sequence joins TRBV5-5 and TRBJ1-2; D gene ambiguous. V was clipped by 1 base and J by 1 base, with 11 bases between them. Germline values: CDR1 SGHKS, CDR2 YYEKEE (reference sequence). The CDR3 extends over 15 amino acids. The CDR3, as DNA: TGTGCCAGCAGCTTGTTCCAGGCCATTAACTATGGCTACACCTTC. Its translation: CASSLFQAINYGYTF.

This chain uses TRBV24-1 with TRBJ1-5, with no clear D. The CDR3 loop spans 15 amino acids. The V end lost 1 base, the J end lost 0 bases, and 6 bases lay between the germline ends. Germline loops: CDR1 KGHDR, CDR2 SFDVKD. The CDR3 sequence is CATSDFGDSNQPQHF. As DNA, the CDR3 is TGTGCCACCAGTGATTTCGGGGATAGCAATCAGCCCCAGCATTTT.